This T cell receptor beta chain was sequenced in a study of T cells after posttransplantation cyclophosphamide. Notes on the study in general: Tissue-infiltrating T cells from skin or gut overlapped little with blood T cells. Recipient CMV seropositivity and CMV reactivation strongly tracked TRB clonality. Donor-recipient repertoire similarity was low at 1-2 months, rising over year one.

On this clone itself: The target antigen is unknown.

Profiling relied on immunoSEQ multiplex PCR, and the TCRdb table lists in-frame clones only, not all of them. Among tens of thousands of clones listed, 93% were seen once. Germline V gives CDR1 SGHDT, CDR2 YYEEEE. J gave up 8 bases and V 3 bases, and 5 bases lay outside the gene matches. The CDR3 length is 13 residues. The related graft donor's blood sample was taken on the day of bone marrow donation. Source material: PBMCs. The chain recombines TRBV5-6 with TRBJ1-2, with TRBD1 matching over 9 bases. The sequence was collected from a woman aged 25-40 years in good health and a related stem cell transplant donor. The CDR3 sequence is CASSWGQGGGYTF. The CDR3 nucleotides are TGTGCCAGCAGCTGGGGACAGGGTGGGGGCTACACCTTC. Full variable domain (missing parts from reference TRBV5-6 and TRBJ1-2): DAGVTQSPTHLIKTRGQQVTLRCSPKSGHDTVSWYQQALGQGPQFIFQYYEEEERQRGNFPDRFSGHQFPNYSSELNVNALLLGDSALYLCASSWGQGGGYTFGSGTRLTVV.